The T cell receptor (beta chain) described here comes from a study of human T cells and chemical hapten exposure. Time point of the sample: patch test 1, 2 weeks after DPC sensitization. Treatment meaning: therapeutic diphenylcyclopropenone sensitization with weekly scalp DPC. TCRdb used MiXCR to reprocess the RACE reads, holding one entry per CDR3 protein. The sample comprises 75,000 to 100,000 distinct CDR3 sequences, 12% of which are singletons, and about 3.7% rests with the top ten. This clonotype came up many times. Sequenced material: whole blood, taken in connection with sensitization to the hapten diphenylcyclopropenone (DPC). The clonotype originates from a woman aged 55 to 70 with alopecia areata. Some clones in this sample may be carry-over from other donors' samples.

CDR3 protein: CASSVSGAPKNIQYF. In DNA, the CDR3 is TGTGCCAGCAGCGTTTCTGGGGCGCCGAAAAACATTCAGTACTTC. J is TRBJ2-4 and V is TRBV9, with a weak D call TRBD1 (5 bases). CDR3 length: 15 amino acids. Trimming pared 2 bases from V and 4 bases from J, leaving 13 bases between. The germline CDR1 and CDR2 sequences are SGDLS and YYNGEE.